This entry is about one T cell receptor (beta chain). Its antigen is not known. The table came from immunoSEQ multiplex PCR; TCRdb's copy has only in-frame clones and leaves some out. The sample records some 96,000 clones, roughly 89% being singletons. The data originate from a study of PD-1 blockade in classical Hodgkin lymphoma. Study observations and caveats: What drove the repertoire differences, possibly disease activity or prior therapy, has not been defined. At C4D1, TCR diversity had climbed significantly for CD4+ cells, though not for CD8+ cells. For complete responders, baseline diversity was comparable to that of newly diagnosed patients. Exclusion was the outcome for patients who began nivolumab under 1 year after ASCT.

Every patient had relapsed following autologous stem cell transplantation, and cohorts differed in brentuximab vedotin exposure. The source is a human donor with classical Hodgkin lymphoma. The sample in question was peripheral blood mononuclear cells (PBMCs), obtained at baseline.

The CDR3 coding sequence is TGCGCCAGCAGCTTGGCCGGATGGGGAAGGAACACTGAAGCTTTCTTT. The encoded protein is CASSLAGWGRNTEAFF. This chain joins TRBV5-1 and TRBJ1-1, with unresolved D. Germline loops: CDR1 SGHRS, CDR2 YFSETQ. V was trimmed by 0 bases and J by 1 base, leaving 13 bases between them. The CDR3 loop spans 16 amino acids.